The 5 T cell receptor beta chains given below trace back to one sample, sequenced in a study of shared clonotypes between healthy human individuals. Sequencing used immunoSEQ multiplex PCR; TCRdb keeps in-frame clones, though not all of them. The sample records about a million clones, around 76% being singletons. Specimen: memory CD4+ T cells sorted from blood. Subset given: CD45RA-negative fraction. The source is a man between 18 and 29 years old in good health.

The chain links TRBV28 to TRBJ1-2, with TRBD1 matching over 7 bases. V was pared by 5 bases and J by 8 bases, with 8 bases of the junction left unmatched. In germline, CDR1 is MDHEN, CDR2 SYDVKM. The CDR3 is made up of 13 amino acids. CDR3 DNA: TGTGCCAGCAGTCCTACAGGGGTAGAGGGCTACACCTTC. This gives the protein CASSPTGVEGYTF.

The V and J genes are TRBV5-1 and TRBJ1-4; 10 bases are shared with TRBD1. Germline CDR1 is SGHRS and CDR2 is YFSETQ. V lost 4 bases, J lost 7 bases, and 10 bases stayed unmatched. CDR3 length: 16 residues. The CDR3 spells CASSPTGTGAGEKLFF. DNA of the CDR3: TGCGCCAGCAGCCCGACGGGGACAGGGGCCGGTGAAAAACTGTTTTTT.

The chain uses TRBV28 and TRBJ1-2, with 8 nucleotides matching TRBD1. Trimming removed 7 bases from V and 4 bases from J; junction bases left unmatched: 11. Germline V gene sequence: CDR1 MDHEN, CDR2 SYDVKM. This CDR3 has 15 amino acids. CDR3 residues: CASMGAGGVLYGYTF. The CDR3 nucleotides read TGTGCCAGCATGGGGGCAGGGGGCGTTCTCTATGGCTACACCTTC.

The gene calls are TRBV6-5 and TRBJ1-1, with 8 bases matching TRBD1. Germline-derived CDR1 and CDR2 are MNHEY and SVGAGI. V shed 4 bases, J shed 7 bases, and the junction held 8 bases outside the gene matches. This CDR3 is built from 14 residues. The CDR3 DNA reads TGTGCCAGCAGTTCCGGACAGGGCAAAGGTGAAGCTTTCTTT. This encodes CASSSGQGKGEAFF.

This sequence joins TRBV19 and TRBJ1-4; D gene unclear. The CDR3 totals 16 residues. Trimming took off 6 bases at V and 7 bases at J, with 21 bases between the two ends. The germline V gene has CDR1 LNHDA and CDR2 SQIVND (reference sequence). The CDR3 loop is CASSRKGSGIGEKLFF. DNA for the CDR3: TGTGCCAGTAGCCGGAAGGGATCGGGGATCGGTGAAAAACTGTTTTTT.